These 30 T cell receptor beta chains originate from one sample sequenced in a study of blood T cell repertoires in COVID-19. Method: immunoSEQ multiplex PCR; TCRdb's copy keeps in-frame clones and lacks some. The top ten hold more than 4.5% of the sample, which has approximately 100,000 clones, 89% seen once. Sequenced: peripheral blood. The origin of the receptors is a woman older than 75 with active COVID-19.

The rearrangement uses TRBV6-5 and TRBJ2-7; D may be TRBD2 (6 bases). Germline V gives CDR1 MNHEY, CDR2 SVGAGI. Trimming took 6 bases from V and 2 from J, leaving 11 bases between them. CDR3 length: 13 residues. This chain's CDR3 is CASRASVAYEQYF. The DNA for the CDR3 is TGTGCCAGCAGGGCTAGCGTTGCCTACGAGCAGTACTTC.

The CDR3 here is CASSQDPGTSGTDEQFF. Here the CDR3 DNA reads TGTGCCAGCAGCCAAGACCCCGGGACTAGCGGGACCGATGAGCAGTTCTTC. This chain connects TRBV3-1 (or the pseudogene TRBV3-2) to TRBJ2-1; 13 bases align to TRBD2. Losses at the gene ends were 0 bases for V and 8 bases for J; bases not matched to a gene: 7. This CDR3 spans 17 amino acids. The germline gives CDR1 LGHDT, CDR2 YNNKEL (reference sequence).

This clone was seen only once. The chain is built from TRBV5-1 and TRBJ2-5; TRBD1 matches 11 bases. The CDR3 runs 16 residues. Germline V CDR1 and CDR2: SGHRS, YFSETQ. V was pared by 4 bases and J by 1 base, with 6 bases of the junction left unmatched. In DNA, the CDR3 is TGCGCCAGCAGCAGATCCGGGACAGGGGGCCAAGAGACCCAGTACTTC. Its translation is CASSRSGTGGQETQYF.

V and J are TRBV9 and TRBJ2-1; the match to TRBD2 covers 11 bases. The CDR3 is made up of 15 amino acids. The J segment lost 5 bases and the V segment lost 3 bases, leaving 4 bases of the junction unmatched. Germline CDR1 is SGDLS and CDR2 is YYNGEE. The DNA of the CDR3 is TGTGCCAGCAGCGCGACTAGCGGGAACAACAATGAGCAGTTCTTC. This encodes CASSATSGNNNEQFF. Variable domain in full (rest from reference TRBV9 and TRBJ2-1): DSGVTQTPKHLITATGQRVTLRCSPRSGDLSVYWYQQSLDQGLQFLIQYYNGEERAKGNILERFSAQQFPDLHSELNLSSLELGDSALYFCASSATSGNNNEQFFGPGTRLTVL.

This chain uses TRBV3-1 (or the pseudogene TRBV3-2) with TRBJ2-1, with D uncertain. CDR1 and CDR2 from the germline V gene are LGHDT and YNNKEL (reference sequence). The CDR3 covers 14 residues. Trimming cost V 3 bases and J 7 bases, with 13 bases left between them. CDR3 bases: TGTGCCAGCAGCCATGCGTTAAAAAAGAATGAGCAGTTCTTC. It is translated as CASSHALKKNEQFF.

The J gene is TRBJ2-7, the V gene TRBV25-1, with 7 bases fitting TRBD2. The CDR3 sequence is 16 residues long. Germline V gene sequence: CDR1 MGHDK, CDR2 SYGVNS. V was clipped by 2 bases and J by 2 bases; unmatched bases: 9. CDR3 in amino acids: CASSEGYRDYPYEQYF. The CDR3 coding sequence is TGTGCCAGCAGTGAAGGGTACCGGGACTACCCCTACGAGCAGTACTTC.

CDR3 in DNA: TGCGCCAGCAGCCCCTTCTGGTACTTC. This codes for CASSPFWYF. This sequence joins TRBV4-3 and TRBJ2-7; D unclear. Looked up from germline, CDR1 is LGHNA and CDR2 is YSLEER. Deletions cut 4 bases from V and 12 bases from J, with 7 bases between. This CDR3 spans 9 amino acids.

In this sample, this clone turned up a few times. The genes are TRBV3-1 (or the pseudogene TRBV3-2) and TRBJ2-5, with D tentatively TRBD2 (5 bases). The CDR3 is 14 amino acids. With 7 bases removed from V and 5 bases from J, the gap between germline ends came to 17 bases. Per the germline V gene, CDR1 is LGHDT and CDR2 is YNNKEL (reference sequence). Written as DNA, the CDR3 is TGTGCCAGCAAGAGCGGCACCCCGGGGGAGACCCAGTACTTC. This translates into CASKSGTPGETQYF.

The V call is TRBV7-2, the J call TRBJ2-5; D may be TRBD2 (6 bases). V shed 5 bases and J shed 4 bases, with 14 bases lying between them. There are 14 residues in the CDR3. CDR1 and CDR2 from the germline V gene are SGHTA and FQGNSA. The DNA for the CDR3 is TGTGCCAGCAGCCAAGTTGCGGGAAGAGAGACCCAGTACTTC. It is translated as CASSQVAGRETQYF. The variable domain in full, with the rest retrieved from reference TRBV7-2 and TRBJ2-5, is GAGVSQSPSNKVTEKGKDVELRCDPISGHTALYWYRQSLGQGLEFLIYFQGNSAPDKSGLPSDRFSAERTGGSVSTLTIQRTQQEDSAVYLCASSQVAGRETQYFGPGTRLLVL.

The chain couples TRBV18 to TRBJ1-4, with TRBD1 as a possible D gene (5 bases). Germline lookup yields CDR1 KGHSH and CDR2 LQKENI. Between the trimmed V and J ends, which lost 1 base and 7 bases, there was a span of 10 bases. The CDR3 has 14 amino acids. CDR3 amino acids: CASSPLGAAEKLFF. CDR3 bases: TGTGCCAGCTCACCACTTGGGGCCGCTGAAAAACTGTTTTTT.

This chain joins TRBV19 and TRBJ2-1; D is possibly TRBD1 (5 bases). V lost 4 bases to trimming and J lost 9 bases, with 13 bases between them. Germline V CDR1 and CDR2: LNHDA, SQIVND (reference sequence). The CDR3 sequence is 13 residues long. The CDR3 DNA is TGTGCCAGTAGTACGCAGGGATTCGCTGAGCAGTTCTTC. Protein product: CASSTQGFAEQFF.

This clone was counted a single time. The J gene is TRBJ2-2, the V gene TRBV19, with a possible D match to TRBD1 (5 bases). Trimming pared 1 base from V and 5 bases from J, leaving 14 bases between. The CDR3 consists of 16 residues. Germline CDR1 and CDR2: LNHDA and SQIVND (reference sequence). The CDR3 here is CASSIAAGRETGELFF. CDR3 nucleotides: TGTGCCAGTAGTATAGCGGCAGGGCGAGAGACCGGGGAGCTGTTTTTT.

CDR3 sequence (DNA): TGTGCCAGCAGCGTAGGAGGGTACGGCTACACCTTC. Translating it yields CASSVGGYGYTF. The chain couples TRBV9 to TRBJ1-2; no reliable D call. CDR1 SGDLS and CDR2 YYNGEE come from the germline V gene. Trimming shortened V by 0 bases and J by 8 bases, and 8 bases separated the two germline ends. CDR3 length: 12 residues. Based on the CDR3 plus reference TRBV9 and TRBJ1-2, the full variable domain is DSGVTQTPKHLITATGQRVTLRCSPRSGDLSVYWYQQSLDQGLQFLIQYYNGEERAKGNILERFSAQQFPDLHSELNLSSLELGDSALYFCASSVGGYGYTFGSGTRLTVV.

This clone has only a few counts. The V and J genes are TRBV7-9 and TRBJ1-1; unclear D gene. The CDR3 is 12 amino acids. Trimming removed 5 bases at V and 5 bases at J, with 9 bases between. The germline gives CDR1 SEHNR, CDR2 FQNEAQ (reference sequence). For the CDR3, the DNA is TGTGCCAGCAGCCCACTCGGGACTGAAGCTTTCTTT. This translates into CASSPLGTEAFF.

V is TRBV7-9 and J is TRBJ2-1; 7 bases are shared with TRBD2. The CDR3 extends over 15 amino acids. Per the germline V gene, CDR1 is SEHNR and CDR2 is FQNEAQ (reference sequence). J gave up 4 bases and V 6 bases, and 9 bases lay outside the gene matches. DNA of the CDR3: TGTGCCAGCAGTGCCGGTGGCGGGAGTTACAATGAGCAGTTCTTC. As protein: CASSAGGGSYNEQFF.

The chain has TRBV18 and TRBJ2-7; 13 nucleotides agree with TRBD2. Losses at the gene ends were 2 bases for V and 6 bases for J; bases not matched to a gene: 10. CDR3 length equals 17 residues. The germline gives CDR1 KGHSH, CDR2 LQKENI. CDR3 nucleotide sequence: TGTGCCAGCTCACCAGTTTCCCCACTAGCGGGAGGGACCGAGCAGTACTTC. It specifies CASSPVSPLAGGTEQYF.

A remark on this clone: The sample has other DNA sequences that encode this CDR3 too. The chain has TRBV3-1 (or the pseudogene TRBV3-2) and TRBJ2-7; 10 nucleotides agree with TRBD2. Germline V lookup: CDR1 LGHDT, CDR2 YNNKEL (reference sequence). Trimming removed 0 bases from V and 4 bases from J; junction bases left unmatched: 6. The CDR3 consists of 16 residues. CDR3 in amino acids: CASSQDAAGGVYEQYF. For the CDR3, the DNA is TGTGCCAGCAGCCAAGATGCAGCGGGAGGGGTATACGAGCAGTACTTC.

The rearrangement uses TRBV19 and TRBJ2-7; TRBD1 matches at 9 bases. The length of the CDR3 is 14 residues. Looked up from germline, CDR1 is LNHDA and CDR2 is SQIVND (reference sequence). V was pared by 3 bases and J by 5 bases, with 5 bases of the junction left unmatched. CDR3 sequence (DNA): TGTGCCAGTAGTATCGGGACAGGGATCAACGAGCAGTACTTC. It is translated as CASSIGTGINEQYF.

This clone is a singleton in its sample. At one end the junction does not follow the germline gene, possibly because of a read error. V gene TRBV18 combines with J gene TRBJ2-1; 9 bases fit TRBD1. The CDR3 runs to 16 residues. Germline CDR1 KGHSH, CDR2 LQKENI. In nucleotides, the CDR3 is TGTGCCAGCTCGCCACAGGGGGCGAGAATCGGCAATGAGCAGTTCTTC. It codes for CASSPQGARIGNEQFF.

The chain recombines TRBV7-3 with TRBJ2-1; tentative D call: TRBD1 (6 bases). This CDR3 contains 13 residues. With 5 bases removed from V and 11 bases from J, the gap between germline ends came to 16 bases. Germline CDR1 reads SGHTA; CDR2 reads FQGTGA. Here the CDR3 DNA reads TGTGCCAGCAGCCAGGGGCAGGGTGAAAAGCAGTTCTTC. It translates to CASSQGQGEKQFF.

The chain has TRBV6-6 and TRBJ2-7; D perhaps matches TRBD2 (6 bases). Germline V CDR1 and CDR2: MNHNY, SVGAGI (reference sequence). The germline V and J ends were trimmed by 4 bases and 0 bases, with 13 bases remaining between them. The CDR3 sequence is 15 residues long. CDR3 sequence (DNA): TGTGCCAGCAGTTCCACGGGAGACCGCTCCTACGAGCAGTACTTC. This translates into CASSSTGDRSYEQYF.

This clone was recorded once. This sequence joins TRBV7-2 and TRBJ2-2, with D perhaps matching TRBD1 (6 bases). CDR3 length: 14 residues. Per germline, CDR1 SGHTA and CDR2 FQGNSA. V gave up 6 bases and J gave up 6 bases, with 14 bases separating them. The CDR3 DNA reads as TGTGCCAGCAGTTTTTCAGGGGTCTCCGGGGAGCTGTTTTTT. It specifies CASSFSGVSGELFF. Full variable domain (rest looked up from reference TRBV7-2 and TRBJ2-2): GAGVSQSPSNKVTEKGKDVELRCDPISGHTALYWYRQSLGQGLEFLIYFQGNSAPDKSGLPSDRFSAERTGGSVSTLTIQRTQQEDSAVYLCASSFSGVSGELFFGEGSRLTVL.

This rearrangement joins TRBV5-1 to TRBJ2-5, with D possibly being TRBD2 (5 bases). The CDR3 sequence is 14 residues long. V was clipped by 5 bases and J by 5 bases, with 16 bases between them. Per germline, CDR1 SGHRS and CDR2 YFSETQ. The CDR3 DNA reads as TGCGCCAGCAGGGAAGATACAGCGGCCGAGACCCAGTACTTC. Its translation: CASREDTAAETQYF.

V gene TRBV30 combines with J gene TRBJ1-1, with TRBD1 as a possible D gene (6 bases). The CDR3 is made up of 13 amino acids. Per the germline V gene, CDR1 is GTSNPN and CDR2 is SVGIG (reference sequence). The germline V and J ends were trimmed by 4 bases and 0 bases, with 9 bases remaining between them. The CDR3 DNA reads as TGTGCCTGGATAGGGGGTTTGAACACTGAAGCTTTCTTT. Its translation: CAWIGGLNTEAFF.

V usage is TRBV6-2 or TRBV6-3 and J usage is TRBJ1-1, with a possible D match to TRBD1 (5 bases). The CDR3 covers 16 residues. Germline assignment: CDR1 MNHEY and CDR2 SVGEGT. Trimming took 5 bases from V and 6 from J, leaving 22 bases between them. CDR3 in DNA: TGTGCCAGCAGTCTTAAAGGGGTAGCGGGTCTCGCTGAAGCTTTCTTT. It is translated as CASSLKGVAGLAEAFF.

The chain has TRBV6-2 or TRBV6-3 and TRBJ1-6, with TRBD1 matching 10 bases. The junction had 4 bases not matched to a gene; V was cut back by 4 bases and J by 7 bases. This CDR3 comprises 15 residues. Per germline, CDR1 MNHEY and CDR2 SVGEGT. CDR3 sequence (DNA): TGTGCCAGCAGTTCCCGGGACAGGGGAAATTCACCCCTCCACTTT. It yields the protein CASSSRDRGNSPLHF.

The chain recombines TRBV7-2 with TRBJ2-3; a possible D gene is TRBD1 (5 bases). The CDR3 spans 15 residues. Germline V gives CDR1 SGHTA, CDR2 FQGNSA. V was shortened by 0 bases and J by 6 bases, with 13 bases between the two germline ends. This CDR3 is CASSLATGPLDTQYF. The CDR3 nucleotides are TGTGCCAGCAGCTTAGCAACAGGCCCTTTGGATACGCAGTATTTT.

The V gene is TRBV9, the J gene TRBJ2-3; D possibly corresponds to TRBD2 (5 bases). The V end was cut by 2 bases, the J end by 4 bases, with 14 bases between. The CDR3 has 15 residues. Germline CDR1 is SGDLS and CDR2 is YYNGEE. CDR3 region: CASSVYGRGSDTQYF. The CDR3 coding sequence is TGTGCCAGCAGCGTTTATGGGAGAGGATCAGATACGCAGTATTTT.

The chain employs TRBV4-2 and TRBJ2-7, with 12 positions matching TRBD2. Germline V CDR1 and CDR2: LGHNA, YNFKEQ. J lost 6 bases, V lost 1 base, and 4 bases had no gene match. This CDR3 contains 15 residues. In DNA, the CDR3 is TGTGCCAGCAGCCAAGCGCTAGCGGGAGGGCTCGAGCAGTACTTC. Its translation: CASSQALAGGLEQYF.

The gene calls are TRBV19 and TRBJ2-7, with 10 bases fitting TRBD1. The CDR3 totals 14 residues. After removal of 4 bases from V and 6 bases from J, the junction contained 6 bases not matched to a gene. The V gene's germline CDR1 is LNHDA and CDR2 SQIVND (reference sequence). CDR3 amino acids: CASSTGTGVREQYF. Here the CDR3 DNA reads TGTGCCAGTAGTACCGGGACAGGGGTACGCGAGCAGTACTTC.